The entry that follows covers one T cell receptor (beta chain) sequence. Its antigen is unknown. These data are taken from a study of beta chain features in type 1 diabetes. The isolated RNA, all of it, was reverse transcribed, so expressed TCRB transcripts were what got sequenced. Profiling relied on immunoSEQ multiplex PCR, and the TCRdb table lists in-frame clones only, not all of them. The repertoire holds a few hundred thousand clones, with about 15% as singletons. Via CD45RO/CCR7/CD25/CD127/CD95/CD27, cells of the CD4+ naive, central memory, regulatory and stem cell-like memory subsets were sorted. Once sorted, every population was more than 95% pure. CDR1 MDHEN and CDR2 SYDVKM come from the germline V gene. The junction had 16 bases not matched to a gene; V was cut back by 4 bases and J by 2 bases. CDR3 length: 21 amino acids. The study's findings and limits: Within patients, naive, central memory and Treg TCRB repertoires seemed more similar than within healthy donors. In every one of the four CD4+ subsets, TCRB CDR3s were moderately but significantly shorter in Type 1 diabetes patients.

The TCR sequence derives from a woman between 18 and 30 years old in good health. The sample taken for sequencing was naive CD4+ T cells from blood. The chain is built from TRBV28 and TRBJ2-3; TRBD2 aligns across 15 bases. The CDR3 bases are TGTGCCAGCAGTTCCCCAGGCTCAGGGGGGACTAGCGGGGGGTACACAGATACGCAGTATTTT. Translated: CASSSPGSGGTSGGYTDTQYF.